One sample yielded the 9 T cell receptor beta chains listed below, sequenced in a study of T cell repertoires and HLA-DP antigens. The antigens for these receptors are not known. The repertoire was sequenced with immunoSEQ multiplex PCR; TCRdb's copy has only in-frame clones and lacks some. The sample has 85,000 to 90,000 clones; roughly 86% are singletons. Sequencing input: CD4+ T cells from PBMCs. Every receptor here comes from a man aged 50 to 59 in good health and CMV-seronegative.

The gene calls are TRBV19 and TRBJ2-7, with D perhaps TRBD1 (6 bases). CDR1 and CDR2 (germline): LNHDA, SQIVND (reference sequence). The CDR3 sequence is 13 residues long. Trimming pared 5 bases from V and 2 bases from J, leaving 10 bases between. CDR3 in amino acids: CASSWTDTYEQYF. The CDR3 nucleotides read TGTGCCAGTAGTTGGACAGATACCTACGAGCAGTACTTC.

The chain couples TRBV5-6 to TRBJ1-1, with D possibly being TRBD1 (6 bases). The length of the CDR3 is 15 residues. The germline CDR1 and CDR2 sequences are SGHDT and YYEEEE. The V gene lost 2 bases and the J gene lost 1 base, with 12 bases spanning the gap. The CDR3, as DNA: TGTGCCAGCAGCTTTCAAACGACAGGGAACACTGAAGCTTTCTTT. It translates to CASSFQTTGNTEAFF.

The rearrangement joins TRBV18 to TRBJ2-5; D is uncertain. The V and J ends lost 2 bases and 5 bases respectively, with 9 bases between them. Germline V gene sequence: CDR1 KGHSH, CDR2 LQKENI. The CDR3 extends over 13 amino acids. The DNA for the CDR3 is TGTGCCAGCTCACCAGGGTTGGTCGAGACCCAGTACTTC. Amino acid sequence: CASSPGLVETQYF.

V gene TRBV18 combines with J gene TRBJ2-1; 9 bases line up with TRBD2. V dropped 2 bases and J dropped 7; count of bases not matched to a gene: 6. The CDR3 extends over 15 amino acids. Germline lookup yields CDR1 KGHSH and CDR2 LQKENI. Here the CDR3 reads CASSPRAGGSNEQFF. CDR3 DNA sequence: TGTGCCAGCTCACCAAGAGCGGGAGGAAGTAATGAGCAGTTCTTC.

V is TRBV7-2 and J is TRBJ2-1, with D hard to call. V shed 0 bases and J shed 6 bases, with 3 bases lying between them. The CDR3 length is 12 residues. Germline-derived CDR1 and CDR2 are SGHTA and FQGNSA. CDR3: CASSLASNEQFF. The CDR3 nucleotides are TGTGCCAGCAGCTTAGCGAGCAATGAGCAGTTCTTC.

Here the CDR3 reads CASSQWIGVPYNSPLHF. The CDR3 region has the DNA TGTGCCAGCAGCCAATGGATTGGGGTGCCCTATAATTCACCCCTCCACTTT. V usage is TRBV14 and J usage is TRBJ1-6; D gene uncertain. V lost 2 bases and J lost 2, with 13 bases in between. The CDR3 is 17 amino acids. Germline CDR1 is SGHDN and CDR2 is FVKESK.

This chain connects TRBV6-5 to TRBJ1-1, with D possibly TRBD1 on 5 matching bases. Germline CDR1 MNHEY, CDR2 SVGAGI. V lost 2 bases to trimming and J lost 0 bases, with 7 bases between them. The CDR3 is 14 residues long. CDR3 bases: TGTGCCAGCAGTTACGGGGGAGTGAACACTGAAGCTTTCTTT. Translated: CASSYGGVNTEAFF.

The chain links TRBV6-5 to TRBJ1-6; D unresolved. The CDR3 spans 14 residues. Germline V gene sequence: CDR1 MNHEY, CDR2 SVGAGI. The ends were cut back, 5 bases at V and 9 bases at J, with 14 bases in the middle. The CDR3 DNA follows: TGTGCCAGCAGTAATCGTGGAATCCGTTCACCCCTCCACTTT. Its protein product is CASSNRGIRSPLHF.

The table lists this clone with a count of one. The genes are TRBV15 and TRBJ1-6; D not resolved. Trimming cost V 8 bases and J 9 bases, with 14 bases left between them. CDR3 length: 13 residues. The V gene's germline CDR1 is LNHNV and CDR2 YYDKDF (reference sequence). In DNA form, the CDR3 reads TGTGCCACCCATGGGCAGCCCGGTTCACCCCTCCACTTT. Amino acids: CATHGQPGSPLHF.